Presented here are 5 T cell receptor beta chains from one specimen sequenced in a study of T cell repertoires in ileal Crohn's disease. Described time point: neoterminal ileum biopsy at postoperative endoscopy, about 6 months after surgery. Using immunoSEQ multiplex PCR, the repertoire was profiled, and TCRdb retains in-frame clones only, with some absent. This table holds thousands of clones, 55% to 75% found once. The sample comprised ileal tissue. Receptors were obtained from an adult with Crohn's disease.

The chain is built from TRBV30 and TRBJ2-3; weak D call: TRBD2 (6 bases). CDR1 GTSNPN and CDR2 SVGIG come from the germline V gene (reference sequence). Trimming cost V 8 bases and J 2 bases, with 20 bases left between them. This CDR3 has 15 amino acids. As DNA, the CDR3 is TGTGCCGGTCACTATGGTGCGGGATCCACAGATACGCAGTATTTT. This codes for CAGHYGAGSTDTQYF.

On this clone itself: Germline is not matched at one junction end, which may reflect a read error. The chain couples TRBV5-6 to TRBJ2-6, with D possibly matching TRBD2 (5 bases). The germline V gene has CDR1 SGHDT and CDR2 YYEEEE. The CDR3 is 17 residues long. CDR3 protein: CAGSLDRGYSGANVLTF. CDR3 DNA sequence: TGTGCCGGCAGCTTGGATCGGGGTTACTCTGGGGCCAACGTCCTGACTTTC.

This clone has a handful of counts. The J gene is TRBJ1-6, the V gene TRBV28; perhaps TRBD1 as D (5 bases). Germline CDR1 MDHEN, CDR2 SYDVKM. The CDR3 totals 12 residues. The V gene lost 3 bases and the J gene lost 9 bases, with 6 bases spanning the gap. The CDR3 DNA is TGTGCCAGCAGTTTTCAGGGTTCACCCCTCCACTTT. It codes for CASSFQGSPLHF.

The rearrangement joins TRBV27 to TRBJ1-3; D uncertain. CDR3 length: 14 residues. Trimming stripped 4 bases from V and 0 bases from J, with 7 bases between. Germline V gene sequence: CDR1 MNHEY, CDR2 SMNVEV (reference sequence). The CDR3 region has the DNA TGTGCCAGCAGTTCATGGCCCTCTGGAAACACCATATATTTT. Translation gives CASSSWPSGNTIYF.

This chain links TRBV4-3 with TRBJ2-1, with TRBD1 matching 9 bases. The CDR3 sequence is 15 residues long. CDR1 is LGHNA and CDR2 is YSLEER in the germline V gene. V shed 1 base and J 8 bases; nucleotides not matched to a gene: 6. The CDR3 region has the DNA TGCGCCAGCAGCCAAGGAAACGACAGGGGGGATGAGCAGTTCTTC. It specifies CASSQGNDRGDEQFF.